The T cell receptor (beta chain) under discussion was sequenced for a study of blood T cell repertoires in COVID-19. Study context: Samples taken during acute and convalescent COVID-19 were collected in the United States, Italy and Spain. Sample material is recorded as cDNA or gDNA derived from T cells, B-cell-depleted T cells, or PBMCs.

This clone was seen only a few times. Per the original data handling: Reference gene primer amplification yielded estimated nucleated cell counts. TCRdb's copy holds only in-frame clones and misses some; the assay was immunoSEQ multiplex PCR. Clone size and V and J calls were adopted from that table, with D and trimming inferred from the DNA. The repertoire holds approximately 140,000 clones, around 80% seen once, with approximately 40% in the top ten. Germline assignment: CDR1 LNHNV and CDR2 YYDKDF (reference sequence). Between the trimmed V and J ends, which lost 6 bases and 0 bases, there was a span of 19 bases. The CDR3 length is 17 residues.

This clonotype was sampled from a human donor in a cohort sampled during active COVID-19. This sequence joins TRBV15 and TRBJ2-3; D might be TRBD1 (6 bases). The specimen sequenced was peripheral blood. The CDR3 DNA sequence: TGTGCCACCAGGGGGGCTGGACTGTCTCCTAGCACAGATACGCAGTATTTT. Amino acid sequence: CATRGAGLSPSTDTQYF.